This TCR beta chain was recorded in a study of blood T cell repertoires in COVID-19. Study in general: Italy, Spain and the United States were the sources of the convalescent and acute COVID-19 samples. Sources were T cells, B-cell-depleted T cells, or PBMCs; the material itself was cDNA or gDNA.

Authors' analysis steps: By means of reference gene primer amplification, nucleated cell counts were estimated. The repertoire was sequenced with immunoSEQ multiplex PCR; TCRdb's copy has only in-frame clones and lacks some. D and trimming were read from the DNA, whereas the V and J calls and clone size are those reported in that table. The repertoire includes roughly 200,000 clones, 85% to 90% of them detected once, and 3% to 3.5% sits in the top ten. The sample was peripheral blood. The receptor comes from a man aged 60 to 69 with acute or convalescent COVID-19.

The CDR3 is CASSPGRSYEQYF. As DNA, the CDR3 is TGTGCCAGCAGCCCAGGGAGGTCCTACGAGCAGTACTTC. The rearrangement links TRBV6-6 to TRBJ2-7, with D perhaps TRBD2 (6 bases). In germline, CDR1 is MNHNY, CDR2 SVGAGI (reference sequence). Between the trimmed V and J ends, which lost 6 bases and 1 base, there was a span of 10 bases. This CDR3 is built from 13 residues.